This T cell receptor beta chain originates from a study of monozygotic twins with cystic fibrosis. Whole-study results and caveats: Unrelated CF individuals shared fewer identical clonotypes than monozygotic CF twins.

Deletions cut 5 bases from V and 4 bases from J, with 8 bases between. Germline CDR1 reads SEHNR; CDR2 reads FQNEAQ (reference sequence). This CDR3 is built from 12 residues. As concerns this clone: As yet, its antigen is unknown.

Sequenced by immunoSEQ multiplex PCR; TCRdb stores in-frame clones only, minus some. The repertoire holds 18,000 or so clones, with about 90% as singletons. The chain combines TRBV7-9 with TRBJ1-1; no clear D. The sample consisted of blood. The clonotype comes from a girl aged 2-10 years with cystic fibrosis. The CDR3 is CASSPAGTEAFF. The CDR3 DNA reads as TGTGCCAGCAGCCCCGCCGGCACTGAAGCTTTCTTT.